Presented here are 5 T cell receptor beta chains from one specimen sequenced in a study of molecular identifiers for immune sequencing clone quantification. TCRdb processed the PCR reads anew with MiXCR; each CDR3 protein has one entry. The sample includes about 640,000 distinct CDR3 sequences, 15% to 20% of them seen just once. Sample: naive CD8+ T cells from blood, with Jurkat cell RNA spiked in. Noted subset: FACS-sorted CD8+CD4-CCR7+CD45RA+ naive T cells. Every receptor here comes from a human donor in good health. Some libraries in this study had Jurkat cell RNA spiked in.

This chain uses TRBV11-3 with TRBJ2-7; possible D gene TRBD1, 5 bases. V lost 5 bases and J lost 3, with 11 bases in between. Per the germline V gene, CDR1 is SGHNT and CDR2 is YENEEA. The CDR3 is made up of 13 amino acids. CDR3 DNA: TGTGCCAGCAGCCAAGGGGTATTCTACGAGCAGTACTTC. It yields the protein CASSQGVFYEQYF.

The chain is built from TRBV9 and TRBJ2-6, with 9 bases aligning to TRBD1. The CDR3 length is 19 residues. With 7 bases clipped from V and 1 base from J, the junction kept 15 bases outside the gene matches. Germline V gene data show CDR1 as SGDLS and CDR2 as YYNGEE. The CDR3 DNA reads as TGTGCCAGCGGCGGATTCCCGGGACAGGGTACTTCTGGGGCCAACGTCCTGACTTTC. It yields the protein CASGGFPGQGTSGANVLTF.

The chain combines TRBV5-6 with TRBJ2-1; D might be TRBD2 (6 bases). Trimming removed 0 bases from V and 6 bases from J, with 13 bases in between. Germline V lookup: CDR1 SGHDT, CDR2 YYEEEE. The CDR3 has 15 residues. The CDR3 sequence: CASSLGSGGGNEQFF. The CDR3 DNA is TGTGCCAGCAGCTTGGGTAGCGGAGGCGGCAATGAGCAGTTCTTC.

On this clonotype: Since a much larger clone is just one base distant, this may be a read error. CDR3 protein: CASSALSLAGHNEQSF. CDR3 bases: TGTGCCAGCAGTGCTTTGAGCCTAGCGGGACACAATGAGCAGTCCTTC. The chain has TRBV2 and TRBJ2-1; 9 bases match TRBD2. CDR3 length: 16 residues. Germline V gene data show CDR1 as SNHLY and CDR2 as FYNNEI.

This clonotype was picked up many times. V is TRBV27 and J is TRBJ2-3; 9 positions match TRBD2. Germline lookup yields CDR1 MNHEY and CDR2 SMNVEV (reference sequence). The trim removed 2 bases at V and 5 bases at J, leaving 5 bases unmatched. The CDR3 covers 15 residues. The CDR3: CASSLGAGGQDTQYF. In DNA, the CDR3 is TGTGCCAGCAGTTTAGGGGCGGGGGGGCAAGATACGCAGTATTTT.